This is a list of T cell receptor beta chains from one sample in a study of blood T cells in healthy people across ages. MiXCR, applied by TCRdb to the 5' RACE reads, yields one record per CDR3 protein. The repertoire holds more than 900,000 distinct CDR3 sequences, with 20% to 25% as singletons. The sample was also reused in another study, on T cells of mothers and their children.

What was sequenced was blood. Every receptor here comes from a girl aged 2-10 years in good health. Both conserved end residues are part of each CDR3. Fields, in order: clone size, V gene, D gene, J gene, CDR3 protein, CDR3 DNA. The D gene is left open where the match is weak. Expanded clones get a size class; other rows say once, few or many, or leave the size out.

.,TRBV25-1,TRBD2,TRBJ2-7,CASSGTTTYEQHF,TGTGCCAGCTCCGGGACTACCACCTACGAGCAGCACTTC
few,TRBV3-1,.,TRBJ2-7,CASSQDGREQYF,TGTGCCAGCAGCCAAGATGGACGAGAGCAGTACTTC
.,TRBV27,.,TRBJ2-7,CASSLSTGNYKQYF,TGTGCCAGCAGTTTATCGACAGGAAATTACAAGCAGTACTTC
.,TRBV4-1,TRBD2,TRBJ2-1,CASSQRLAANNEQFF,TGCGCCAGCAGCCAAAGACTAGCGGCTAACAATGAGCAGTTCTTC
few,TRBV20-1,TRBD2,TRBJ2-7,CSARRLAGPIEQYF,TGCAGTGCTAGACGACTAGCGGGGCCGATTGAGCAGTACTTC
few,TRBV29-1,.,TRBJ1-1,CSVAQYNTEAFF,TGCAGCGTTGCCCAATATAACACTGAAGCTTTCTTT
.,TRBV2,.,TRBJ2-2,CASQGEHGGKLFF,TGTGCCAGTCAGGGAGAGCATGGCGGGAAGCTGTTTTTT
few,TRBV7-9,.,TRBJ2-3,CASTDFEGGPLEDTQYF,TGTGCCAGCACCGATTTTGAAGGGGGGCCCCTGGAAGATACGCAGTATTTT
few,TRBV5-1,TRBD2,TRBJ2-1,CASTRTLAGGSNEQFF,TGCGCCAGCACGAGGACCCTAGCGGGAGGAAGCAATGAGCAGTTCTTC
few,TRBV28,.,TRBJ2-7,CASNPLDSQYEQYF,TGTGCCAGCAATCCACTGGACAGCCAATACGAGCAGTACTTC
few,TRBV4-1,.,TRBJ2-1,CASSQLDEQFF,TGCGCCAGCAGCCAACTTGACGAGCAGTTCTTC
few,TRBV15,TRBD2,TRBJ2-3,CATSSAPTSGIDTQYF,TGTGCCACCAGCAGCGCACCAACTAGCGGGATCGATACGCAGTATTTT
.,TRBV27,.,TRBJ2-6,CASMFFRRESGANVLTF,TGTGCCAGCATGTTTTTTAGGAGGGAATCAGGGGCCAACGTCCTGACTTTC
.,TRBV12-3/TRBV12-4,.,TRBJ1-1,CASSPGRWGGGTEAFF,TGTGCCAGCAGTCCGGGACGTTGGGGCGGGGGAACTGAAGCTTTCTTT
few,TRBV14,.,TRBJ2-6,CASSQIAVAGANVLTF,TGTGCCAGCAGCCAAATCGCTGTTGCTGGGGCCAACGTCCTGACTTTC
.,TRBV13,TRBD1,TRBJ2-3,CASSGTGDVTQYF,TGCGCCAGCAGCGGCACAGGGGATGTTACGCAGTATTTT
few,TRBV6-1,.,TRBJ2-7,CASSAASDYEQYF,TGTGCCAGCAGTGCGGCCAGCGATTACGAGCAGTACTTC
few,TRBV5-1,TRBD1,TRBJ1-1,CASSLTGTGHITEAFF,TGCGCCAGCAGCTTGACAGGGACAGGGCACATCACTGAAGCTTTCTTT
.,TRBV18,.,TRBJ1-4,CASSPGLNEKLFF,TGTGCCAGCTCACCGGGCCTTAATGAAAAACTGTTTTTT
once,TRBV7-8,.,TRBJ2-7,CASSPPGRTREQYF,TGTGCCAGCAGCCCCCCGGGAAGAACGAGGGAGCAGTACTTC
few,TRBV25-1,.,TRBJ2-7,CASTGHNSYEQYF,TGTGCCAGCACAGGGCATAATTCCTACGAGCAGTACTTC
.,TRBV6-2/TRBV6-3,.,TRBJ2-3,CASSYQFAGRNTDTQYF,TGTGCCAGCAGTTACCAGTTCGCGGGGAGGAACACAGATACGCAGTATTTT
many,TRBV18,.,TRBJ2-1,CASSPLAGAEQFF,TGTGCCAGCTCACCACTCGCGGGCGCTGAGCAGTTCTTC
.,TRBV20-1,.,TRBJ1-1,CSARGGGSYTEAFF,TGCAGTGCTAGAGGGGGGGGCAGCTACACTGAAGCTTTCTTT
few,TRBV9,.,TRBJ2-2,CASSVSFGELFF,TGTGCCAGCAGCGTATCTTTCGGGGAGCTGTTTTTT
.,TRBV7-2,TRBD2,TRBJ2-1,CASSLGGEGRIF,TGTGCCAGCAGCTTAGGGGGGGAGGGCAGGATCTTC
.,TRBV18,.,TRBJ1-1,CASSPGQFAEAFF,TGTGCCAGCTCCCCAGGACAGTTCGCTGAAGCTTTCTTT
.,TRBV4-3,.,TRBJ1-1,CASSQGTDRNTEAFF,TGCGCCAGCAGCCAGGGGACGGACAGGAACACTGAAGCTTTCTTT
few,TRBV20-1,TRBD2,TRBJ2-3,CSARAASGCSDTQYF,TGCAGTGCCCGCGCGGCTAGCGGATGTTCGGATACGCAGTATTTT
.,TRBV28,TRBD1,TRBJ1-5,CASTRLQGARPAQHF,TGTGCCAGCACCCGATTACAGGGGGCGCGGCCGGCCCAGCATTTT
.,TRBV5-6,.,TRBJ1-2,CASSLTVGGDGYTF,TGTGCCAGCAGCTTGACGGTGGGGGGAGATGGCTACACCTTC
.,TRBV13,.,TRBJ1-1,CASSQPRGVTEAFF,TGTGCCAGCAGCCAACCAAGGGGGGTCACTGAAGCTTTCTTT
.,TRBV11-1,.,TRBJ1-1,CASSRLSGSPLNTEAFF,TGTGCCAGCAGCCGACTGTCGGGGTCTCCCCTGAACACTGAAGCTTTCTTT
.,TRBV6-5,.,TRBJ1-2,CASSSDSAYGYTF,TGTGCCAGCAGTTCCGACAGCGCGTATGGCTACACCTTC
once,TRBV4-1,.,TRBJ2-7,CASSQAFEGAYEQYF,TGCGCCAGCAGCCAGGCATTCGAGGGGGCCTACGAGCAGTACTTC
few,TRBV7-9,.,TRBJ2-1,CASSSGTNPFRQFF,TGTGCCAGCAGCTCCGGGACCAACCCATTCAGGCAGTTCTTC
few,TRBV7-2,.,TRBJ2-6,CASSLWAGAFSGANVLTF,TGTGCCAGCAGCTTGTGGGCAGGCGCCTTCTCTGGGGCCAACGTCCTGACTTTC
few,TRBV19,.,TRBJ2-3,CASSIQSSTDTQYF,TGTGCCAGTAGTATTCAATCTAGCACAGATACGCAGTATTTT
few,TRBV5-1,.,TRBJ1-2,CASSASGPGVGGYTF,TGCGCCAGCAGCGCCTCGGGTCCAGGGGTTGGTGGCTACACCTTC
few,TRBV27,TRBD2,TRBJ2-1,CASSLRSLAGGPEDNEQFF,TGTGCCAGCAGTTTAAGAAGTCTAGCGGGAGGGCCAGAGGACAATGAGCAGTTCTTC
.,TRBV10-3,TRBD2,TRBJ2-3,CAISDSGLAGAEDTQYF,TGTGCCATCAGTGACTCCGGACTAGCGGGAGCGGAAGATACGCAGTATTTT
.,TRBV3-1,.,TRBJ2-1,CASSQAASNEQFF,TGTGCCAGCAGCCAGGCCGCCTCCAATGAGCAGTTCTTC
few,TRBV29-1,.,TRBJ1-1,CSPWGANTEAFF,TGCAGCCCATGGGGGGCGAACACTGAAGCTTTCTTT
few,TRBV6-2/TRBV6-3,TRBD2,TRBJ2-2,CASSGTSVPGELFF,TGTGCCAGCAGTGGGACTAGCGTGCCCGGGGAGCTGTTTTTT
.,TRBV5-1,TRBD2,TRBJ2-5,CASSWDSTSFQETQYF,TGCGCCAGCAGCTGGGACTCGACTAGCTTCCAAGAGACCCAGTACTTC
few,TRBV11-2,.,TRBJ2-2,CASRVGELFF,TGTGCCAGCAGGGTGGGGGAGCTGTTTTTT
few,TRBV25-1,.,TRBJ2-1,CASSESGYNEQFF,TGTGCCAGCAGTGAATCGGGCTACAATGAGCAGTTCTTC
few,TRBV11-2,TRBD2,TRBJ2-3,CASSFPGWGLAGVSTDTQYF,TGTGCCAGCAGCTTCCCGGGGTGGGGACTAGCGGGGGTTAGCACAGATACGCAGTATTTT
.,TRBV4-2,.,TRBJ1-2,CASSQDLGGAGALESYTF,TGTGCCAGCAGCCAAGATCTGGGAGGCGCAGGGGCTCTTGAAAGCTACACCTTC
.,TRBV28,.,TRBJ1-1,CASSPREGPTEAFF,TGTGCCAGCAGTCCCCGAGAGGGCCCCACTGAAGCTTTCTTT
.,TRBV7-9,.,TRBJ2-7,CASAITGGSEQYF,TGTGCCAGCGCGATAACCGGAGGGAGCGAGCAGTACTTC
.,TRBV6-2/TRBV6-3,.,TRBJ1-1,CASSYFVNTEAFF,TGTGCCAGCAGTTACTTTGTGAACACTGAAGCTTTCTTT